Presented here are 23 T cell receptor beta chains from one specimen sequenced in a study of T cell responses to AZD1222 COVID-19 vaccine. Some clones are missing from TCRdb's copy, which holds only in-frame ones; the method was immunoSEQ multiplex PCR. The sample lists about 54,000 clones; roughly 90% were seen once. The sequencing used peripheral blood, collected 28 days after the second AZD1222 dose. These receptors were taken from an adult who received the AZD1222 COVID-19 vaccine.

CDR3 nucleotides: TGTGCCAGCAGTCGAGCGGACCGCCAGCCCCAGCATTTT. It yields the protein CASSRADRQPQHF. The chain joins TRBV12-3 or TRBV12-4 to TRBJ1-5; the D is unclear. The V end lost 5 bases, the J end lost 7 bases, and 12 bases lay between the germline ends. This CDR3 region has 13 residues.

The chain is built from TRBV7-9 and TRBJ2-5, with D perhaps TRBD1 or TRBD2 (6 bases each). The CDR3 runs to 15 residues. V was pared by 3 bases and J by 7 bases, with 18 bases between. Germline CDR1 reads SEHNR; CDR2 reads FQNEAQ (reference sequence). CDR3: CASSLGALGGGTQYF. CDR3 nucleotide sequence: TGTGCCAGCAGCTTGGGGGCGCTCGGGGGAGGGACCCAGTACTTC.

This clone showed up just once. The gene calls are TRBV4-1 and TRBJ1-4, with D uncertain. Germline V lookup: CDR1 MGHRA, CDR2 YSYEKL. The CDR3 is 16 amino acids. V gave up 2 bases and J gave up 0 bases, with 10 bases separating them. The CDR3 spells CASSQLGSATNEKLFF. The CDR3 region has the DNA TGCGCCAGCAGCCAACTTGGATCCGCAACTAATGAAAAACTGTTTTTT.

The chain links TRBV21-1 to TRBJ2-7. TRBV21-1 is a pseudogene segment. The CDR3 sequence is 15 residues long. The CDR3 DNA is TGTGCCAGCAGCAAAATCGAAGGACCGTATTACGAGCAGTACTTC. This encodes CASSKIEGPYYEQYF.

V gene TRBV27 combines with J gene TRBJ2-1; no clear D. This CDR3 comprises 19 residues. V lost 8 bases to trimming and J lost 0 bases, with 26 bases between them. Germline V CDR1 and CDR2: MNHEY, SMNVEV (reference sequence). CDR3 in amino acids: CASALIPLSNSNSYNEQFF. The CDR3 coding sequence is TGTGCCAGCGCTCTCATCCCATTATCAAATTCTAACTCCTACAATGAGCAGTTCTTC.

The J gene is TRBJ1-6, the V gene TRBV28; D possibly corresponds to TRBD1 (6 bases). The V end was cut by 0 bases, the J end by 9 bases, with 21 bases between. This CDR3 comprises 18 residues. Germline V gene data show CDR1 as MDHEN and CDR2 as SYDVKM. The CDR3 here is CASSLWGGRGFSSSPLHF. The CDR3 coding sequence is TGTGCCAGCAGTTTATGGGGGGGGCGCGGGTTTAGTAGTTCACCCCTCCACTTT.

V and J are TRBV7-2 and TRBJ2-2, with 9 nucleotides matching TRBD2. This CDR3 has 15 residues. The V segment lost 5 bases and the J segment 6 bases; nucleotides outside the gene matches: 7. Germline CDR1 SGHTA, CDR2 FQGNSA. CDR3 DNA: TGTGCCAGCAGCGCTATAGCGGGAGCCCCCGGGGAGCTGTTTTTT. This encodes CASSAIAGAPGELFF.

This clone occurred a few times. V usage is TRBV28 and J usage is TRBJ1-2, with D uncertain. From germline, CDR1 is MDHEN and CDR2 SYDVKM. V was clipped by 1 base and J by 6 bases, with 12 bases between them. CDR3 size: 14 residues. CDR3 region: CASSLLGRKNGYTF. The CDR3 nucleotides read TGTGCCAGCAGTTTATTGGGCAGGAAGAATGGCTACACCTTC.

The V and J genes are TRBV4-2 and TRBJ2-3; D assignment may be TRBD1 or TRBD2 (6 bases each). With 2 bases removed from V and 5 bases from J, the gap between germline ends came to 20 bases. Germline CDR1 reads LGHNA; CDR2 reads YNFKEQ. This CDR3 region has 17 residues. As DNA, the CDR3 is TGTGCCAGCAGCCAACCCGGGGGCGGGAAAGGAGGAGATACGCAGTATTTT. Translating gives CASSQPGGGKGGDTQYF.

The rearrangement links TRBV7-9 to TRBJ1-2; D unclear. Trimming pared 0 bases from V and 6 bases from J, leaving 14 bases between. Germline CDR1 reads SEHNR; CDR2 reads FQNEAQ (reference sequence). The CDR3 runs to 15 residues. The CDR3 DNA sequence: TGTGCCAGCAGCTTAGCCGGAAGGTCGGCGCATGGCTACACCTTC. This codes for CASSLAGRSAHGYTF. Looking up the rest from reference TRBV7-9 and TRBJ1-2 gives the full variable domain: DTGVSQNPRHKITKRGQNVTFRCDPISEHNRLYWYRQTLGQGPEFLTYFQNEAQLEKSRLLSDRFSAERPKGSFSTLEIQRTEQGDSAMYLCASSLAGRSAHGYTFGSGTRLTVV.

V usage is TRBV5-4 and J usage is TRBJ2-2; 7 bases are shared with TRBD2. This CDR3 has 15 amino acids. V dropped 4 bases and J dropped 0; count of bases not matched to a gene: 3. Germline CDR1 reads SGHNT; CDR2 reads YYREEE (reference sequence). The CDR3 region is CASSRLAANTGELFF. Here the CDR3 DNA reads TGTGCCAGCAGCCGCCTAGCGGCGAACACCGGGGAGCTGTTTTTT.

The chain is built from TRBV19 and TRBJ2-7; D is tentatively TRBD1 or TRBD2 (5 bases each). CDR1 is LNHDA, CDR2 SQIVND, per germline (reference sequence). This CDR3 spans 14 amino acids. The V gene lost 7 bases and the J gene lost 0 bases, with 13 bases spanning the gap. CDR3 DNA: TGTGCCAGTAAAACCGGGACGCTCTCCTACGAGCAGTACTTC. Translating it yields CASKTGTLSYEQYF.

This clone was detected only a few times. This sequence joins TRBV29-1 and TRBJ2-1, with TRBD1 matching 10 bases. Germline V gives CDR1 SQVTM, CDR2 ANQGSEA. Germline trimming cut 3 bases from V and 8 bases from J; bases unmatched to any gene: 4. The CDR3 is 13 residues long. CDR3 DNA: TGCAGCGTTGAGGGACAGGGGAGGTATGAGCAGTTCTTC. Translated, it gives CSVEGQGRYEQFF.

V and J are TRBV5-1 and TRBJ2-3; D call uncertain. The CDR3 covers 15 residues. Trimming took 0 bases from V and 0 from J, leaving 8 bases between them. Germline CDR1 is SGHRS and CDR2 is YFSETQ. CDR3 coding DNA: TGCGCCAGCAGCTTGGGTAGCAGCAGCACAGATACGCAGTATTTT. Translating gives CASSLGSSSTDTQYF. Supplemented by reference TRBV5-1 and TRBJ2-3, the full variable domain reads KAGVTQTPRYLIKTRGQQVTLSCSPISGHRSVSWYQQTPGQGLQFLFEYFSETQRNKGNFPGRFSGRQFSNSRSEMNVSTLELGDSALYLCASSLGSSSTDTQYFGPGTRLTVL.

The chain carries TRBV27 and TRBJ2-2; unclear D gene. V lost 5 bases, J lost 7 bases, and 11 bases lay in between. Germline V gives CDR1 MNHEY, CDR2 SMNVEV (reference sequence). This CDR3 has 13 amino acids. In DNA, the CDR3 is TGTGCCAGCAGTCCGTTAGGGCGCGGGGAGCTGTTTTTT. It encodes CASSPLGRGELFF.

This chain connects TRBV18 to TRBJ2-1; 10 bases agree with TRBD2. The junction had 9 bases not matched to a gene; V was cut back by 3 bases and J by 4 bases. CDR1 and CDR2 from the germline V gene are KGHSH and LQKENI. CDR3 length: 17 residues. Here the CDR3 DNA reads TGTGCCAGCTCACCCGTGTCCCCGGGACTAGCGTACAATGAGCAGTTCTTC. Encoded protein: CASSPVSPGLAYNEQFF. The full variable domain, rest sourced from reference TRBV18 and TRBJ2-1, is NAGVMQNPRHLVRRRGQEARLRCSPMKGHSHVYWYRQLPEEGLKFMVYLQKENIIDESGMPKERFSAEFPKEGPSILRIQQVVRGDSAAYFCASSPVSPGLAYNEQFFGPGTRLTVL.

The chain couples TRBV6-1 to TRBJ1-2; D is perhaps TRBD1 (5 bases). V dropped 1 base and J dropped 2 bases, with 11 bases sitting between them. CDR1 is MNHNS and CDR2 is SASEGT in the germline V gene. The CDR3 extends over 15 amino acids. CDR3: CASSEGAGRNYGYTF. Here the CDR3 DNA reads TGTGCCAGCAGTGAAGGGGCAGGGAGGAACTATGGCTACACCTTC.

The chain employs TRBV28 and TRBJ1-4; D remains ambiguous. Trimming took off 7 bases at V and 0 bases at J, with 6 bases between the two ends. The V gene's germline CDR1 is MDHEN and CDR2 SYDVKM. The length of the CDR3 is 13 residues. CDR3 bases: TGTGCCAGCATGGGGACAACTAATGAAAAACTGTTTTTT. Translation gives CASMGTTNEKLFF.

The V gene is TRBV25-1, the J gene TRBJ1-2; maybe TRBD1 (6 bases). The V end lost 7 bases, the J end lost 8 bases, and 11 bases lay between the germline ends. The CDR3 consists of 11 residues. Germline V CDR1 and CDR2: MGHDK, SYGVNS. CDR3 coding DNA: TGTGCCAGCAAGGGGGGATGGGGCTACACCTTC. Translation gives CASKGGWGYTF.

This sequence joins TRBV3-1 (or the pseudogene TRBV3-2) and TRBJ1-4; D remains unclear. Germline V lookup: CDR1 LGHDT, CDR2 YNNKEL (reference sequence). V was pared by 4 bases and J by 6 bases, with 15 bases between. This CDR3 has 15 residues. The CDR3 DNA follows: TGTGCCAGCAGCCCCCGCGGAGGGCGAGATGAAAAACTGTTTTTT. Its translation: CASSPRGGRDEKLFF.

This chain joins TRBV6-5 and TRBJ2-5; 10 positions match TRBD2. The CDR3 has 16 residues. Germline V gene sequence: CDR1 MNHEY, CDR2 SVGAGI. J was trimmed by 5 bases and V by 2 bases; bases with no gene match: 8. The CDR3 nucleotides are TGTGCCAGCAGTTACCAGGGACTAGCGTTGGGCGAGACCCAGTACTTC. Its protein product is CASSYQGLALGETQYF.

This chain connects TRBV20-1 to TRBJ1-1; TRBD1 might be the D (5 bases). CDR3 size: 11 residues. CDR1 and CDR2 from the germline V gene are DFQATT and SNEGSKA (reference sequence). V was clipped by 3 bases and J by 5 bases, with 7 bases between them. DNA of the CDR3: TGCAGTGCTAGTGGGGCAACTGAAGCTTTCTTT. It yields the protein CSASGATEAFF.

This clone was counted a single time. The sample contains more than one DNA sequence encoding this CDR3. The chain couples TRBV5-1 to TRBJ2-5; 7 bases fit TRBD1. CDR3 length: 14 amino acids. Unmatched junction bases numbered 6, after V lost 4 bases and J lost 3 bases. CDR1 SGHRS and CDR2 YFSETQ come from the germline V gene. The CDR3 DNA follows: TGCGCCAGCAGCGACCTTCAGGGGGAAGAGACCCAGTACTTC. Residues: CASSDLQGEETQYF. Drawing the rest from reference TRBV5-1 and TRBJ2-5, the complete variable domain is KAGVTQTPRYLIKTRGQQVTLSCSPISGHRSVSWYQQTPGQGLQFLFEYFSETQRNKGNFPGRFSGRQFSNSRSEMNVSTLELGDSALYLCASSDLQGEETQYFGPGTRLLVL.